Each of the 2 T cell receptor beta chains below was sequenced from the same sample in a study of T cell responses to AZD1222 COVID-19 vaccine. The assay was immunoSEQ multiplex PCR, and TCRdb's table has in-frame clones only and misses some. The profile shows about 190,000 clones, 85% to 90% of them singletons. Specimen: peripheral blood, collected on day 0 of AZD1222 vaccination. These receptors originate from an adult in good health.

CDR3 DNA sequence: TGTGCCAGCAGCCTAACACTGGGACAGGGGGACAATCAGCCCCAGCATTTT. Its protein is CASSLTLGQGDNQPQHF. This chain links TRBV13 with TRBJ1-5, with 11 bases lining up with TRBD1. The CDR3 consists of 17 residues. Germline lookup yields CDR1 PRHDT and CDR2 FYEKMQ (reference sequence). V gave up 5 bases and J gave up 3 bases; unmatched junction bases: 9. The entire variable domain, with the rest obtained from reference TRBV13 and TRBJ1-5, is as follows: AAGVIQSPRHLIKEKRETATLKCYPIPRHDTVYWYQQGPGQDPQFLISFYEKMQSDKGSIPDRFSAQQFSDYHSELNMSSLELGDSALYFCASSLTLGQGDNQPQHFGDGTRLSIL.

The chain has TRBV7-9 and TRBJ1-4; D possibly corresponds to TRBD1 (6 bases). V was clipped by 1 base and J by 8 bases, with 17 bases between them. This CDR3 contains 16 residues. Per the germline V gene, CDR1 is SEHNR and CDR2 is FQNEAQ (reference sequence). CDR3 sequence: CASSLVGGGVIEKLFF. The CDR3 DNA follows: TGTGCCAGCAGCTTAGTAGGGGGTGGGGTAATCGAAAAACTGTTTTTT.